This T cell receptor beta chain appears in the sequencing data of a study of blood T cell repertoires in COVID-19 (dated by TCRdb to 2020 to 2022). Broadly, across the study: The collaborator samples originated in the United States, Italy and Spain and spanned the acute and convalescent phases of COVID-19. The prospective study material was composed of cDNA or gDNA derived from T cells, B-cell-depleted T cells, or PBMCs. Deeply sampled blood TCRbeta repertoires from subjects exposed to, actively infected with, or recovered from COVID-19 were included in the dataset. A freely available public database, intended as a resource for researchers studying the immune response to SARS-CoV-2, is where the repertoires were released. The samples were drawn from two sources: the first 160 participants of the ongoing ImmuneRACE study, and 1,000 to 1,500 subjects contributed by 6 global collaborators. The sample metadata nearly always contained a de-identified subject ID, COVID-19 status, age in years and sex. Where available, HLA class I and class II types were obtained from metadata supplied by the sample provider rather than from assay-based typing. Points the paper makes about the study in general: Clinical and demographic metadata were provided uncurated, with the amount varying by source and participant.

V lost 3 bases and J lost 4 bases; the stretch between them is 7 bases long. Based on the germline V gene, the CDR1 and CDR2 sequences are MDHEN and SYDVKM. The CDR3, from cysteine to phenylalanine, totals 13 residues. Just the 39-base CDR3 DNA is kept, in frame starting at base 1. Samples from volunteer blood donors who had recovered from COVID-19 were contributed by a second Seattle source. Each collaborating institution followed its own protocols to collect whole blood in K2EDTA tubes. For TCRbeta analysis, collaborators shipped samples as frozen whole blood, isolated PBMCs, or DNA extracted from either of those sample types. This clone has only one observation. Which antigen it targets is not known. Per-base quality was not reported, and no clone a single base away is much larger than it. The immunoSEQ Assay, a bias-controlled multiplex PCR, was used to amplify TCRbeta CDR3 regions from genomic DNA. In the authors' own workflow: The number of nucleated cells in each sample was estimated by amplification of reference gene primers within the assay. To quantify the absolute abundance of each unique TCRbeta CDR3 rearrangement, sequence reads were collapsed and filtered. For each sample, productive Simpson clonality was calculated as the square root of Simpson's diversity index over productive rearrangements. Entries here come from immuneACCESS through TCRdb and include only in-frame sequences with V and J called. Some clones fail to appear in such tables; in the studies checked, an unresolved V gene covers under half of the shortfall, and the cause of the remainder is unknown. V, J and clone size were drawn from that table, and D and trimming were deduced from the DNA. The sample table shows roughly 200,000 clones, and around nine tenths are seen once. The leading ten clones occupy over 0.7% of the sample.

The sequence joins TRBV28 to TRBJ1-3, with the identity of the D gene unclear. This receptor was taken from a woman between 18 and 30 years old who had recovered from COVID-19. The sample taken for sequencing was peripheral blood. The DNA sequence is TGTGCCAGCAGTTTTTTTTCAGGAAACACCATATATTTT. Its coded protein is CASSFFSGNTIYF.